This TCR beta chain emerged from a study of Ad26.COV2.S vaccination and SARS-CoV-2 variants. Study in general: Donor had been placed in the Ad26.COV2.S arm of the COV1001 trial. Dosing was one shot or two shots 56 days apart.

Concerning this clone: Its specificity is unknown.

Sample treatment: over 15 received Ad26.COV2.S at low or high dose, single or two shots; about 5 received placebo; per-sample allocation not given. Each sample was drawn 63 days after the first injection (of vaccine or placebo). Produced via immunoSEQ multiplex PCR; TCRdb's table is partial and in-frame only. The table has about 680,000 clones, about 90% seen once. Study results and caveats: Vaccine recipients showed a spike-specific TCR breadth that was higher than in placebo recipients.

V was clipped by 2 bases and J by 0 bases, with 11 bases between them. The CDR3 has 16 amino acids. Germline assignment: CDR1 SGHVS and CDR2 FQNEAQ. V usage is TRBV7-8 and J usage is TRBJ2-1, with no clear D. This receptor was taken from a person aged 18 to 65 who received the Ad26.COV2.S COVID-19 vaccine or a placebo. The specimen was peripheral blood, collected in a trial of Ad26.COV2.S vaccine versus placebo. The CDR3 loop is CASSLYFRSSYNEQFF. The CDR3 bases are TGTGCCAGCAGCTTATATTTTAGGAGCTCCTACAATGAGCAGTTCTTC.